This T cell receptor beta chain was sequenced in a study of cytomegalovirus exposure and HLA in healthy donors. General study results and limits: The authors enumerated 150 to 200 TCR beta chains as linked to cytomegalovirus.

Concerning this clone itself: The target antigen is unknown.

With 60 Vbeta and 13 Jbeta primers, the PCR was carried out. This table comes from immunoSEQ multiplex PCR, and its TCRdb copy is limited to in-frame clones, with some not included. This sample has around 140,000 clones, with over 70% found just once. V was pared by 1 base and J by 0 bases, with 6 bases between. The CDR3 totals 14 residues. Germline CDR1 and CDR2: SGHVS and FQNEAQ. The clonotype originates from a woman in her thirties or forties in good health and CMV-seronegative. This chain links TRBV7-8 with TRBJ1-1; D possibly corresponds to TRBD1 (5 bases). The sample was PBMCs. DNA of the CDR3: TGTGCCAGCAGCTTAGGCAGGGTGAACACTGAAGCTTTCTTT. Translation: CASSLGRVNTEAFF.